These T cell receptor beta chains were read from a single sample in a study of CD8 T cell repertoires and HIV-1 epitope variants. Their recognized antigens are unknown. Sequenced by immunoSEQ multiplex PCR; TCRdb stores in-frame clones only, minus some. The table includes about 4,700 clones, around 66% detected once. The sequenced sample was cultured CD8+ T cells derived from PBMCs. The receptor set was obtained from a male donor with HIV. Both conserved end residues are part of each CDR3. D genes are given only for firm matches. A row's size may be missing; if present it is once, few, many or a size class.

clone size: NA; V gene: TRBV28; D gene: NA; J gene: TRBJ2-7; CDR3 length: 14; CDR3 protein: CASRGVSETYEQYF; CDR3 DNA: TGTGCCAGCAGAGGTGTAAGCGAAACCTACGAGCAGTACTTC
clone size: NA; V gene: TRBV4-1; D gene: TRBD1; J gene: TRBJ2-7; CDR3 length: 14; CDR3 protein: CASSQEQGATEQYF; CDR3 DNA: TGCGCCAGCAGCCAAGAACAGGGGGCGACCGAGCAGTACTTC
clone size: NA; V gene: TRBV6-1; D gene: NA; J gene: TRBJ1-5; CDR3 length: 15; CDR3 protein: CASSEDMVANQPQHF; CDR3 DNA: TGTGCCAGCAGTGAAGATATGGTAGCAAATCAGCCCCAGCATTTT
clone size: few; V gene: TRBV6-1; D gene: NA; J gene: TRBJ2-2; CDR3 length: 13; CDR3 protein: CASKPGTNGELFF; CDR3 DNA: TGTGCCAGCAAGCCCGGGACCAACGGGGAGCTGTTTTTT
clone size: NA; V gene: TRBV19; D gene: TRBD2; J gene: TRBJ2-7; CDR3 length: 13; CDR3 protein: CASSWGGSYEQYF; CDR3 DNA: TGTGCCAGTAGTTGGGGCGGGAGCTACGAGCAGTACTTC
clone size: NA; V gene: TRBV9; D gene: NA; J gene: TRBJ1-2; CDR3 length: 15; CDR3 protein: CASAGGAGSNYGYTF; CDR3 DNA: TGTGCCAGCGCCGGGGGGGCCGGTTCTAACTATGGCTACACCTTC
clone size: NA; V gene: TRBV5-8; D gene: NA; J gene: TRBJ2-7; CDR3 length: 14; CDR3 protein: CASSLAGRNYEQYF; CDR3 DNA: TGTGCCAGCAGCTTGGCCGGCAGAAACTACGAGCAGTACTTC
clone size: NA; V gene: TRBV4-2; D gene: TRBD2; J gene: TRBJ2-7; CDR3 length: 12; CDR3 protein: CASSQAGGQQYF; CDR3 DNA: TGTGCCAGCAGCCAAGCGGGGGGACAGCAGTACTTC
clone size: few; V gene: TRBV10-3; D gene: NA; J gene: TRBJ2-2; CDR3 length: 15; CDR3 protein: CAISENLGVTGELFF; CDR3 DNA: TGTGCCATCAGTGAAAATCTAGGCGTTACCGGGGAGCTGTTTTTT
clone size: NA; V gene: TRBV4-3; D gene: NA; J gene: TRBJ1-6; CDR3 length: 15; CDR3 protein: CASSPRVYENSPLHF; CDR3 DNA: TGCGCCAGCAGCCCCCGAGTGTATGAGAATTCACCCCTCCACTTT
clone size: NA; V gene: TRBV19; D gene: NA; J gene: TRBJ2-7; CDR3 length: 13; CDR3 protein: CASSIYSWGEQYF; CDR3 DNA: TGTGCCAGTAGTATCTATAGTTGGGGGGAGCAGTACTTC
clone size: NA; V gene: TRBV7-8; D gene: TRBD1; J gene: TRBJ2-7; CDR3 length: 14; CDR3 protein: CASSFTGTGSEQYF; CDR3 DNA: TGTGCCAGCAGCTTCACCGGGACAGGGAGCGAGCAGTACTTC
clone size: NA; V gene: TRBV6-1; D gene: TRBD1; J gene: TRBJ2-7; CDR3 length: 14; CDR3 protein: CASSRDRDSGEQYF; CDR3 DNA: TGTGCCAGCAGTCGAGACAGGGATTCGGGCGAGCAGTACTTC
clone size: NA; V gene: TRBV4-3; D gene: NA; J gene: TRBJ1-1; CDR3 length: 17; CDR3 protein: CASSHSGVGLRNTEAFF; CDR3 DNA: TGCGCCAGCAGCCATTCCGGCGTAGGACTGCGGAACACTGAAGCTTTCTTT
clone size: NA; V gene: TRBV6-5; D gene: NA; J gene: TRBJ2-7; CDR3 length: 12; CDR3 protein: CASSPGDYEQYF; CDR3 DNA: TGTGCCAGCAGTCCAGGGGACTACGAGCAGTACTTC
clone size: NA; V gene: TRBV6-5; D gene: NA; J gene: TRBJ2-3; CDR3 length: 12; CDR3 protein: CASSPSTDTQYF; CDR3 DNA: TGTGCCAGCAGCCCTAGCACAGATACGCAGTATTTT
clone size: medium-sized; V gene: TRBV28; D gene: NA; J gene: TRBJ2-2; CDR3 length: 16; CDR3 protein: CASSLWAEGSTGELFF; CDR3 DNA: TGTGCCAGCAGTTTGTGGGCGGAAGGGTCCACCGGGGAGCTGTTTTTT
clone size: few; V gene: TRBV7-2; D gene: NA; J gene: TRBJ1-2; CDR3 length: 14; CDR3 protein: CASSSSGADYGYTF; CDR3 DNA: TGTGCCAGCAGCTCCTCAGGGGCTGACTATGGCTACACCTTC
clone size: NA; V gene: TRBV2; D gene: TRBD1; J gene: TRBJ1-2; CDR3 length: 13; CDR3 protein: CASKRGPGYGYTF; CDR3 DNA: TGTGCCAGCAAAAGGGGGCCGGGCTATGGCTACACCTTC
clone size: once; V gene: TRBV28; D gene: NA; J gene: TRBJ2-2; CDR3 length: 15; CDR3 protein: CASRPQGRNTGELFF; CDR3 DNA: TGTGCCAGCAGACCCCAGGGGAGGAACACCGGGGAGCTGTTTTTT
clone size: few; V gene: TRBV18; D gene: TRBD1; J gene: TRBJ1-5; CDR3 length: 15; CDR3 protein: CASSPGQGRNQPQHF; CDR3 DNA: TGTGCCAGCTCACCAGGACAGGGCCGCAATCAGCCCCAGCATTTT
clone size: NA; V gene: TRBV5-1; D gene: NA; J gene: TRBJ2-1; CDR3 length: 14; CDR3 protein: CASSLSRWWGEQFF; CDR3 DNA: TGCGCCAGCAGCTTATCGCGATGGTGGGGTGAGCAGTTCTTC
clone size: NA; V gene: TRBV28; D gene: NA; J gene: TRBJ1-1; CDR3 length: 18; CDR3 protein: CASSSVMVGGEKVTEAFF; CDR3 DNA: TGTGCCAGCAGTTCAGTTATGGTGGGGGGCGAAAAGGTCACTGAAGCTTTCTTT
clone size: NA; V gene: TRBV19; D gene: NA; J gene: TRBJ2-1; CDR3 length: 13; CDR3 protein: CASSRSSYNEQFF; CDR3 DNA: TGTGCCAGTAGCCGGAGCTCCTACAATGAGCAGTTCTTC
clone size: NA; V gene: TRBV28; D gene: NA; J gene: TRBJ1-3; CDR3 length: 14; CDR3 protein: CASSGGTSGNTIYF; CDR3 DNA: TGTGCCAGCAGCGGCGGAACCTCTGGAAACACCATATATTTT
clone size: NA; V gene: TRBV7-9; D gene: NA; J gene: TRBJ2-7; CDR3 length: 16; CDR3 protein: CASSNTGVVRSYEQYF; CDR3 DNA: TGTGCCAGCAGCAACACCGGGGTCGTACGCTCCTACGAGCAGTACTTC
clone size: NA; V gene: TRBV9; D gene: NA; J gene: TRBJ2-3; CDR3 length: 16; CDR3 protein: CASSVSSGEGADTQYF; CDR3 DNA: TGTGCCAGCAGCGTATCTAGCGGAGAGGGGGCAGATACGCAGTATTTT
clone size: few; V gene: TRBV19; D gene: NA; J gene: TRBJ2-7; CDR3 length: 14; CDR3 protein: CASSIGGGPYEQYF; CDR3 DNA: TGTGCCAGTAGTATAGGAGGGGGGCCCTACGAGCAGTACTTC
clone size: few; V gene: TRBV29-1; D gene: NA; J gene: TRBJ2-1; CDR3 length: 13; CDR3 protein: CSVEPDPGNEQFF; CDR3 DNA: TGCAGCGTTGAACCGGACCCTGGCAATGAGCAGTTCTTC
clone size: NA; V gene: TRBV5-4; D gene: TRBD2; J gene: TRBJ2-3; CDR3 length: 16; CDR3 protein: CASSHQTSGSADTQYF; CDR3 DNA: TGTGCCAGCAGCCACCAGACTAGCGGGAGTGCAGATACGCAGTATTTT
clone size: NA; V gene: TRBV4-2; D gene: NA; J gene: TRBJ2-7; CDR3 length: 16; CDR3 protein: CASSQDRGGRLYEQYF; CDR3 DNA: TGTGCCAGCAGCCAAGATCGAGGGGGTCGACTCTACGAGCAGTACTTC
clone size: few; V gene: TRBV7-9; D gene: NA; J gene: TRBJ2-7; CDR3 length: 14; CDR3 protein: CASSPADQPYEQYF; CDR3 DNA: TGTGCCAGCAGCCCGGCGGATCAACCCTACGAGCAGTACTTC
clone size: NA; V gene: TRBV28; D gene: NA; J gene: TRBJ1-1; CDR3 length: 13; CDR3 protein: CASRDNMNTEAFF; CDR3 DNA: TGTGCCAGCAGGGACAACATGAACACTGAAGCTTTCTTT
clone size: NA; V gene: TRBV4-2; D gene: NA; J gene: TRBJ2-3; CDR3 length: 15; CDR3 protein: CASSQLEGVSDTQYF; CDR3 DNA: TGTGCCAGCAGCCAACTGGAGGGAGTCTCAGATACGCAGTATTTT
clone size: NA; V gene: TRBV19; D gene: NA; J gene: TRBJ1-1; CDR3 length: 15; CDR3 protein: CASSRGFKMNTEAFF; CDR3 DNA: TGTGCCAGTAGTAGGGGATTTAAGATGAACACTGAAGCTTTCTTT
clone size: NA; V gene: TRBV4-3; D gene: TRBD2; J gene: TRBJ2-3; CDR3 length: 17; CDR3 protein: CASSQDFLGGGTDTQYF; CDR3 DNA: TGCGCCAGCAGCCAAGATTTCCTGGGCGGGGGAACAGATACGCAGTATTTT
clone size: NA; V gene: TRBV7-8; D gene: NA; J gene: TRBJ1-1; CDR3 length: 15; CDR3 protein: CASSHPRGKDTEAFF; CDR3 DNA: TGTGCCAGCAGCCATCCTAGGGGAAAGGACACTGAAGCTTTCTTT
clone size: NA; V gene: TRBV30; D gene: TRBD2; J gene: TRBJ2-1; CDR3 length: 13; CDR3 protein: CAWIGTSVDEQFF; CDR3 DNA: TGTGCCTGGATTGGGACTAGCGTAGATGAGCAGTTCTTC